The sequence of this T cell receptor (beta chain) was determined in a study of T cells in Graves' hyperthyroidism and ophthalmopathy. Study-level points and caveats: The blood repertoire included most of the expanded thyroid clonotypes above 0.001.

Stable hyperthyroidism: no ophthalmopathy progression over 18 months of follow-up. Researchers barred patients who had uncontrolled infection, other autoimmune disease, pregnancy or lactation. Together with thyroid ultrasound, orbital computed tomography, serum thyroxine and TRAb, clinical symptoms were used for diagnoses. The TCR beta CDR3 regions underwent amplification using RNA transcripts as the source. An initial round of RT-PCR targeting the TCR CDR3 relied on the HTBI primer set. Via MiXCR, TCRdb re-called the multiplex PCR reads, giving one row per CDR3 protein. Among some 770,000 distinct CDR3 sequences listed, roughly 15% were seen once. The CDR3 extends over 16 amino acids. From germline, CDR1 is LGHNA and CDR2 YNFKEQ. Comments on this clonotype: Its specificity is not known. At one boundary the junction diverges from the germline segment, which might be a read error.

Sequencing input: blood. The chain has TRBV4-2 and TRBJ2-3; possible D gene TRBD1, 5 bases. This receptor was identified in a man aged 18 to 29 with Graves' hyperthyroidism. The CDR3 loop is CASSQDSDTYTDTRYF. The CDR3 bases are TGTGCCAGCAGCCAAGATTCGGACACTTACACAGATACGCGGTATTTT.